The rows below give T cell receptor beta chains drawn from one sample of a study of technical replicates of blood from several donors. Some clones are missing from TCRdb's copy, which holds only in-frame ones; the method was immunoSEQ multiplex PCR. The sample lists 55,000 to 70,000 clones; 89% were seen once. Sequencing used PBMCs. These receptors came from a human donor in good health. Some clones in this sample may be carry-over from other donors' samples. CDR3s include the opening cysteine and the closing phenylalanine or tryptophan. D genes are given only for firm matches. Clone size appears in some rows only: once, few, many, or a class for an expanded clone.

- 16 TRBJ2-7 TRBV11-2 - CASSTGVGASSYEQYF TGTGCCAGCAGCACAGGAGTGGGGGCCTCATCCTACGAGCAGTACTTC
- 14 TRBJ2-7 TRBV7-2 TRBD2 CASSPSGRDGEQYF TGTGCCAGCAGCCCCAGCGGGAGAGATGGCGAGCAGTACTTC
- 15 TRBJ2-5 TRBV11-3 TRBD2 CASSPGTSGRETQYF TGTGCCAGCAGCCCTGGGACTAGCGGGAGAGAGACCCAGTACTTC
- 18 TRBJ2-1 TRBV5-1 TRBD2 CASSLGTSGRASSNEQFF TGCGCCAGCAGCTTGGGGACTAGCGGGAGGGCGAGTAGCAATGAGCAGTTCTTC
- 14 TRBJ1-6 TRBV30 - CASRLSPYNSPLHF TGTGCCTCCCGACTGAGTCCCTATAATTCACCCCTCCACTTT
- 16 TRBJ1-3 TRBV2 - CASSEEDSSSGNTIYF TGTGCCAGCAGTGAGGAAGACTCCAGCTCTGGAAACACCATATATTTT
- 12 TRBJ2-7 TRBV29-1 - CSVVRTSGEQYF TGCAGCGTGGTAAGGACTTCGGGCGAGCAGTACTTC
- 15 TRBJ2-3 TRBV5-1 - CASSFVSEGEDTQYF TGCGCCAGCAGCTTCGTCTCGGAGGGTGAAGATACGCAGTATTTT
- 15 TRBJ1-4 TRBV28 - CASSGFDGLNEKLFF TGTGCCAGCAGCGGGTTCGACGGACTTAATGAAAAACTGTTTTTT
once 13 TRBJ2-7 TRBV18 - CASSQDISREQYF TGTGCCAGCTCACAGGACATTTCTAGGGAGCAGTACTTC
- 16 TRBJ2-7 TRBV2 - CASSGQGRGQEYEQYF TGTGCCAGCAGTGGTCAAGGGAGGGGACAGGAATACGAGCAGTACTTC
- 15 TRBJ1-3 TRBV5-4 - CASSIRDNSGNTIYF TGTGCCAGCAGCATCCGGGACAACTCTGGAAACACCATATATTTT
- 12 TRBJ1-2 TRBV14 - CASSQGGYGYTF TGTGCCAGCAGCCAAGGCGGCTATGGCTACACCTTC
- 15 TRBJ2-1 TRBV7-8 - CASSPAGLTRNEQFF TGTGCCAGCAGCCCCGCTGGACTAACACGGAATGAGCAGTTCTTC
- 14 TRBJ2-7 TRBV18 - CASSPSKQGYEQYF TGTGCCAGCTCACCGTCAAAACAGGGCTACGAGCAGTACTTC
- 16 TRBJ2-3 TRBV4-1 - CASSQDREGAGDTQYF TGCGCCAGCAGCCAAGACCGGGAGGGGGCTGGGGATACGCAGTATTTT
- 15 TRBJ1-6 TRBV10-3 - CAISESGPTGSPLHF TGTGCCATCAGTGAGTCCGGCCCAACGGGTTCACCCCTCCACTTT
- 17 TRBJ2-2 TRBV25-1 - CASSGMRGGGLAGELFF TGTGCCAGCAGTGGAATGAGGGGAGGGGGGTTAGCCGGGGAGCTGTTTTTT
- 11 TRBJ2-1 TRBV18 - CASSPGTEQFF TGTGCCAGCTCACCAGGGACAGAGCAGTTCTTC
- 14 TRBJ1-1 TRBV7-9 TRBD1 CASSLRQGGTEAFF TGTGCCAGCAGCCTCCGACAGGGGGGGACTGAAGCTTTCTTT
once 15 TRBJ2-3 TRBV10-3 TRBD1 CAISPGTGEGDTQYF TGTGCCATCAGCCCCGGGACAGGCGAGGGAGATACGCAGTATTTT
- 17 TRBJ1-6 TRBV7-6 - CASSLAVTVGYRSPLHF TGTGCCAGCAGCTTAGCGGTCACAGTAGGTTACAGGTCACCCCTCCACTTT
- 16 TRBJ1-6 TRBV4-3 - CASSPVRGQQDSPLHF TGCGCCAGCAGCCCAGTGAGAGGACAGCAGGATTCACCCCTCCACTTT
- 16 TRBJ2-3 TRBV4-2 TRBD1 CASSPSSGQGADTQYF TGTGCCAGCAGCCCCTCGTCCGGGCAGGGGGCTGATACGCAGTATTTT
- 15 TRBJ2-7 TRBV7-9 TRBD2 CASSPNSGGIYEQYF TGTGCCAGCAGCCCCAATAGCGGGGGAATTTACGAGCAGTACTTC
- 14 TRBJ1-2 TRBV2 - CASSEDRINYGYTF TGTGCCAGCAGTGAAGACAGGATTAACTATGGCTACACCTTC